This TCR beta chain stems from a study of T cell responses to AZD1222 COVID-19 vaccine. Study-level findings and limits: Unmutated regions of variants are reportedly targeted by nearly half of spike-specific TCRs.

The repertoire was sequenced with immunoSEQ multiplex PCR; TCRdb's copy has only in-frame clones and lacks some. Of about 140,000 clones in the sample, almost 90% are singletons; the top ten hold 1.5% to 2%. To note about this clone: Its antigen is still unknown.

The sample was peripheral blood, taken 28 days after the second AZD1222 dose. The receptor's source is an adult who received the AZD1222 COVID-19 vaccine.

The DNA of the CDR3 is TGTGCCAGTAGTACCTCGCTGACTAGCGGGTTGTCCTACGAGCAGTACTTC. Translated: CASSTSLTSGLSYEQYF. V gene TRBV19 combines with J gene TRBJ2-7, with 10 bases matching TRBD2. Germline CDR1 reads LNHDA; CDR2 reads SQIVND (reference sequence). The J segment lost 1 base and the V segment lost 4 bases, leaving 10 bases of the junction unmatched. The CDR3 totals 17 residues.